This TCR beta chain was found in a study of CD8+CD57+ T cells in acquired aplastic anemia. An expansion of CD8+CD57+ cells by flow cytometry had been shown in patients chosen for sequencing. Patients were treatment-naive when blood was sampled. Per germline, CDR1 SNHLY and CDR2 FYNNEI. Trimming shortened V by 2 bases and J by 5 bases, and 15 bases separated the two germline ends. This CDR3 spans 15 amino acids. TCR beta VDJ combinations and CDR3 sequences were profiled from genomic DNA. TCRdb called the reads again in MiXCR, with one record for every CDR3 protein. The repertoire holds over 150,000 distinct CDR3 sequences, with 48% as singletons.

Sequenced input: sorted CD4+, CD8+, or CD8+CD57+ T cells (not recorded which) from PBMCs. The TCR sequence derives from a human donor with aplastic anemia. V and J are TRBV2 and TRBJ1-1; D is undetermined. The DNA of the CDR3 is TGTGCCAGCAGTGAATCTGTAAACCTTGGGACTGAAGCTTTCTTT. Translated, it gives CASSESVNLGTEAFF.